This note documents a single T cell receptor (beta chain) sequence. What antigen it recognizes has not been identified. Per-nucleotide qualities are absent, and no much larger clonotype sits a single base away. This specimen comes from a study of blood T cell repertoires in COVID-19 (dated by TCRdb to 2018 to 2020). Background for the entire study: Collaborator samples came from the United States, Italy and Spain and covered acute and convalescent phases of COVID-19. The material from the prospective study consisted of cDNA or gDNA derived from T cells, B-cell-depleted T cells, or PBMCs. The repertoires were made available in a free public database intended to serve as a resource for research on the immune response to SARS-CoV-2. The samples were drawn from the first 160 participants of the ongoing ImmuneRACE study and from 1,254 subjects provided by 6 global collaborators. Where HLA class I and class II types were available, the types were taken from metadata supplied by the sample provider, not from assay-based typing. Deeply sampled blood TCRbeta repertoires from subjects exposed to, actively infected with, or recovered from COVID-19 were included in the dataset. The sample metadata nearly always contained a de-identified subject ID, COVID-19 status, age in years and sex.

Participants in the prospective study were enrolled through a virtual design, were aged roughly 18 to 100 years, and lived in approximately 24 United States geographic areas. To assign participants to cohorts, the prospective study relied on clinical history that participants themselves reported in a screening survey and a study questionnaire. Recovered participants in ImmuneRACE Cohort 3 were defined as having two consecutive negative NP/OP PCR tests, clearance from a healthcare professional, or resolution of symptoms. In the prospective study, mobile phlebotomists collected whole blood, serum and a nasopharyngeal or oropharyngeal swab from each participant. Prospective study participants could optionally give additional blood draws and questionnaires over an approximately 2-month period. Before DNA extraction, blood samples from the prospective study were shipped at room temperature or frozen.

V and J are trimmed by 11 bases and 1 base, and the gene matches miss 7 bases of the junction. Measured from the cysteine to the phenylalanine, the CDR3 is 13 residues long. CDR3 DNA is the only sequence kept; it has 39 bases, read in frame from the first base. The germline V gene (reference sequence) provides CDR1 SEHNR and CDR2 FQNEAQ. The immunoSEQ Assay, a bias-controlled multiplex PCR, was used to amplify TCRbeta CDR3 regions from genomic DNA. In the source study's methods: Within the assay, amplification of reference gene primers was used to estimate how many nucleated cells each sample contained. To quantify the absolute abundance of each unique TCRbeta CDR3 rearrangement, sequence reads were collapsed and filtered. For each sample, productive Simpson clonality was calculated by taking the square root of Simpson's diversity index across productive rearrangements. TCRdb obtained this table from immuneACCESS and retained in-frame rearrangements with V and J assigned. These tables miss some clones; where compared with another copy, unresolved V genes account for less than half of the shortfall, and the remainder is unexplained. D and trimming come from the DNA, and the V and J calls and clone size come from that table. This sample holds hundreds of thousands of clones; about 83% were observed only once. The ten largest clones represent 6.8% of the sample.

Overall results and qualifications from the work: The amount of clinical and demographic metadata varied by source and participant and was provided uncurated.

The receptor was derived from a middle-aged woman who had recovered from COVID-19. The sample consisted of PBMCs or T cells enriched from blood (not recorded which). The chain links TRBV7-9 with TRBJ2-5; TRBD1 lines up with 7 middle nucleotides. The CDR3 has the sequence CASRDSLQETQYF. The nucleotide sequence is given as TGTGCCTCCCGGGACAGTCTCCAAGAGACCCAGTACTTC.